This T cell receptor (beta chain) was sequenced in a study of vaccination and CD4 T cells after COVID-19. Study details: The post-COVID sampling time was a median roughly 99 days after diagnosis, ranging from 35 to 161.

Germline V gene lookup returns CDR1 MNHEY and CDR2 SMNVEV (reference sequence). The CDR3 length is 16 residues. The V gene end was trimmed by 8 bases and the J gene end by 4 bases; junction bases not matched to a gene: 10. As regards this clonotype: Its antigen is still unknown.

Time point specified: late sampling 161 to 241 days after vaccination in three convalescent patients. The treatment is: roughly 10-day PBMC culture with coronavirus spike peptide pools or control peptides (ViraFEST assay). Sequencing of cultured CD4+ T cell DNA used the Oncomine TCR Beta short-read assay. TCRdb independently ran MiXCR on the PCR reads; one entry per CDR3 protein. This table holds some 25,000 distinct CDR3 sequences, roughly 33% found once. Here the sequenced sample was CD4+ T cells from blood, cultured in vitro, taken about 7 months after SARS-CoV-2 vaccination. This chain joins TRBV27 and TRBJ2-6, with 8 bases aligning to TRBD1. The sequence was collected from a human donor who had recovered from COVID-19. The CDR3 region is CASRETGVVGANVLTF. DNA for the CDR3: TGTGCCAGCCGAGAGACAGGGGTGGTGGGGGCCAACGTCCTGACTTTC.